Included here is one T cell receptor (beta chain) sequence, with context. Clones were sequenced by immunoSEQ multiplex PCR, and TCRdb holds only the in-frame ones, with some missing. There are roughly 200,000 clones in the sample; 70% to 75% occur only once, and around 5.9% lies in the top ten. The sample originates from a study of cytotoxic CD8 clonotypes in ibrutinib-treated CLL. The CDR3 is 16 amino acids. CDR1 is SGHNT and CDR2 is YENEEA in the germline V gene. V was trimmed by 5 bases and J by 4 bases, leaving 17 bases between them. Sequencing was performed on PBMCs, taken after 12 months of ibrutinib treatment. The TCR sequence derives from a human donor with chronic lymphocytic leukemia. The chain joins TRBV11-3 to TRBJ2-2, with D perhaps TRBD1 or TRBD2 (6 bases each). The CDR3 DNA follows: TGTGCCAGCAGCCCACAATCGGGGGCGCCCACCGGGGAGCTGTTTTTT. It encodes CASSPQSGAPTGELFF.